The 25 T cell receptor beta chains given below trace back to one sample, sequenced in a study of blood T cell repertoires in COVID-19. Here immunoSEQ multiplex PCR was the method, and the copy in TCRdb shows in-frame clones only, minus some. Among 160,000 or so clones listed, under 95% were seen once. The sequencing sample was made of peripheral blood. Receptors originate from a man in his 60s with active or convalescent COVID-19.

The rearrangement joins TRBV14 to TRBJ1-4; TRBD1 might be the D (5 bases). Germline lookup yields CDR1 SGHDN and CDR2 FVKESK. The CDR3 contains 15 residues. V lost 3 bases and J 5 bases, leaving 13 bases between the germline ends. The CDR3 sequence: CASSQYLGGNEKLFF. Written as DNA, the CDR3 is TGTGCCAGCAGCCAGTACTTGGGGGGGAATGAAAAACTGTTTTTT.

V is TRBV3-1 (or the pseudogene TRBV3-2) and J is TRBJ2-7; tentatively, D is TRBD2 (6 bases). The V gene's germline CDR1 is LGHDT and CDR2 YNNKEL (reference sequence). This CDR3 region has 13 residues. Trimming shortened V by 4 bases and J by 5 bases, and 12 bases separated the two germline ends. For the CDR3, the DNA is TGTGCCAGCAGCCGGGGAGGCGCCCACGAGCAGTACTTC. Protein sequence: CASSRGGAHEQYF.

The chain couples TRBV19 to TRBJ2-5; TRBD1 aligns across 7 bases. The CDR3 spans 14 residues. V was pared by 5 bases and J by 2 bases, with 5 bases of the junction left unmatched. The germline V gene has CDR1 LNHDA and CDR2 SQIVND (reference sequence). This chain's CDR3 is CASSPWDSQETQYF. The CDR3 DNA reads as TGTGCCAGTAGTCCCTGGGACAGTCAAGAGACCCAGTACTTC.

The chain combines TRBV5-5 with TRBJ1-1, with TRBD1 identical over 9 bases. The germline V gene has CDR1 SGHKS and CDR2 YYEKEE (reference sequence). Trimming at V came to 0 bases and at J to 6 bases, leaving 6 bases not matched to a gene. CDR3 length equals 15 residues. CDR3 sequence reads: CASSLGGTGRAEAFF. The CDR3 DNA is TGTGCCAGCAGCTTGGGCGGGACAGGGAGGGCTGAAGCTTTCTTT.

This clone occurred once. The DNA for the CDR3 is TGTGCCAGTAGCCGACAGGGCCTGGAGACCCAGTACTTC. It encodes CASSRQGLETQYF. The rearrangement uses TRBV19 and TRBJ2-5; TRBD1 agrees at 7 bases. In germline, CDR1 is LNHDA, CDR2 SQIVND (reference sequence). The ends lost 6 bases at V and 5 bases at J; junction bases unmatched: 6. The CDR3 totals 13 residues.

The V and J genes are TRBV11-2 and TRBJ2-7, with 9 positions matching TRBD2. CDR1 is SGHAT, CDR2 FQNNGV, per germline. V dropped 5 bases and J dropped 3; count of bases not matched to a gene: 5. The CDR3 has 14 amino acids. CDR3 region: CASSQASGDYEQYF. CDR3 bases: TGTGCCAGCAGCCAGGCTAGCGGGGACTACGAGCAGTACTTC.

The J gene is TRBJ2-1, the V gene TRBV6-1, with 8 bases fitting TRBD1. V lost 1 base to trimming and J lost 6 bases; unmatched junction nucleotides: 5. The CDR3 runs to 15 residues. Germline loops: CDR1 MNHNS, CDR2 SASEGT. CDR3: CASSEEDRAGNEQFF. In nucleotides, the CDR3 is TGTGCCAGCAGTGAAGAGGACAGGGCCGGCAATGAGCAGTTCTTC.

The CDR3 nucleotides read TGCGCCAGCAGCTCACGGACAGTAAGCACAGATACGCAGTATTTT. It is translated as CASSSRTVSTDTQYF. This chain connects TRBV5-1 to TRBJ2-3, with TRBD1 as a possible D gene (6 bases). Trimming removed 3 bases at V and 0 bases at J, with 11 bases between. The CDR3 is made up of 15 amino acids. CDR1 and CDR2 (germline): SGHRS, YFSETQ.

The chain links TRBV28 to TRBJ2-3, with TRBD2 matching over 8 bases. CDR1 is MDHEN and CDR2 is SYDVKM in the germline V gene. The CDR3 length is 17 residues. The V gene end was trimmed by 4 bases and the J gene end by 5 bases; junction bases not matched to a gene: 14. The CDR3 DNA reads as TGTGCCAGCAGTTCACTCGGCGGAGCGGGAGCGAAAGATACGCAGTATTTT. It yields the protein CASSSLGGAGAKDTQYF.

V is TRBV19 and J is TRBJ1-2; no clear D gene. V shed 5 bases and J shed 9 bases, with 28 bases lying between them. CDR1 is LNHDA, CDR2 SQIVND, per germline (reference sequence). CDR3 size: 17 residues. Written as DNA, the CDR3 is TGTGCCAGTAGTCCACCCCGGGGTTGGACGGAATCAATCAGCTACACCTTC. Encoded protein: CASSPPRGWTESISYTF.

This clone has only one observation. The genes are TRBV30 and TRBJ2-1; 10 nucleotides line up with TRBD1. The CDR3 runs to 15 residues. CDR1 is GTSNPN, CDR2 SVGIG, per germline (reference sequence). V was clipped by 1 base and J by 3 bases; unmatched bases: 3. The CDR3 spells CAWSGDRGIYNEQFF. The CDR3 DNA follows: TGTGCCTGGAGTGGGGACAGGGGTATCTACAATGAGCAGTTCTTC.

The CDR3 loop reads CASSSWAGLAANEQYF. In DNA, the CDR3 is TGTGCCAGCAGCTCCTGGGCTGGACTAGCCGCCAACGAGCAGTACTTC. The chain links TRBV7-9 to TRBJ2-7; 8 bases agree with TRBD2. CDR1 is SEHNR and CDR2 is FQNEAQ in the germline V gene (reference sequence). V was pared by 4 bases and J by 5 bases, with 13 bases of the junction left unmatched. There are 16 residues in the CDR3.

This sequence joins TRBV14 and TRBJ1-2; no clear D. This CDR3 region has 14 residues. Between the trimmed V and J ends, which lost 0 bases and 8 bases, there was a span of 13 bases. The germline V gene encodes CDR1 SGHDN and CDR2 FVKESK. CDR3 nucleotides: TGTGCCAGCAGCCAAGATTACGTGCGGGGAGGCTACACCTTC. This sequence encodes CASSQDYVRGGYTF.

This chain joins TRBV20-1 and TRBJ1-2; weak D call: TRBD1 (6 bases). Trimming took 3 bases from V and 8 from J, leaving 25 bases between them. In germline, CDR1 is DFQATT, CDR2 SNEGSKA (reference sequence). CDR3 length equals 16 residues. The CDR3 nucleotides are TGCAGTGCTAGTCCTACGACCCAGACAGGTATGGACGGCTACACCTTC. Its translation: CSASPTTQTGMDGYTF.

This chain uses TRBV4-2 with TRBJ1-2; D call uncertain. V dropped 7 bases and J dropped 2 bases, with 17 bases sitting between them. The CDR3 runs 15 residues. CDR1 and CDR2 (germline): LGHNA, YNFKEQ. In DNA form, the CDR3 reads TGTGCCAGCACCTTCTCGAGGGTTTCAAACTATGGCTACACCTTC. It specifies CASTFSRVSNYGYTF.

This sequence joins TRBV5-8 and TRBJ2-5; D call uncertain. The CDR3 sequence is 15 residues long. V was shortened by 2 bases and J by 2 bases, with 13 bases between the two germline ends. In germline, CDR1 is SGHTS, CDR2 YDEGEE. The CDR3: CASSFVPARQETQYF. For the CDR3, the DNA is TGTGCCAGCAGCTTTGTCCCAGCGAGACAAGAGACCCAGTACTTC.

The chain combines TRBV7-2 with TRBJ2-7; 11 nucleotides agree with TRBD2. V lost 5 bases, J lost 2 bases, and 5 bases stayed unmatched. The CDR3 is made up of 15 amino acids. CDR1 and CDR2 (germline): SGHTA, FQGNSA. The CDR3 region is CASSHPLAGAYEQYF. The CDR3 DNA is TGTGCCAGCAGCCACCCACTAGCGGGAGCCTACGAGCAGTACTTC.

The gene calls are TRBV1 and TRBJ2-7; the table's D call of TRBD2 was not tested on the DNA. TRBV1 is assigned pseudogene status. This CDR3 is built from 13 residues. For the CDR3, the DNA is TGCACCAGCAGTTACCGGGGGATCTACGAGCAGTACTTC. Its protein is CTSSYRGIYEQYF.

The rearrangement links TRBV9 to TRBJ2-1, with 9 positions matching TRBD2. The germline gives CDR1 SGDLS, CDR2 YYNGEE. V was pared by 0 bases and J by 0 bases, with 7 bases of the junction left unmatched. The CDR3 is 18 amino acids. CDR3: CASSVEVLAGSSYNEQFF. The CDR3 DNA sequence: TGTGCCAGCAGCGTAGAGGTTCTAGCGGGGAGCTCCTACAATGAGCAGTTCTTC.

In DNA, the CDR3 is TGTGCCAGTACCCACCAATGGGGGGGGGCGCGATATGGCTACACCTTC. It codes for CASTHQWGGARYGYTF. The V call is TRBV19, the J call TRBJ1-2; the D gene is possibly TRBD1 (6 bases). The CDR3 has 16 residues. From germline, CDR1 is LNHDA and CDR2 SQIVND (reference sequence). V lost 7 bases and J lost 5, with 23 bases in between.

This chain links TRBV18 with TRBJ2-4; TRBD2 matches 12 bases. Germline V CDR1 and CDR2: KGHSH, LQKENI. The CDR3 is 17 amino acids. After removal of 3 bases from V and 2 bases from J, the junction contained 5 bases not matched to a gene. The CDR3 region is CASSPTTSGGTKNIQYF. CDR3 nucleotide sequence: TGTGCCAGCTCACCTACGACTAGCGGGGGAACCAAAAACATTCAGTACTTC.

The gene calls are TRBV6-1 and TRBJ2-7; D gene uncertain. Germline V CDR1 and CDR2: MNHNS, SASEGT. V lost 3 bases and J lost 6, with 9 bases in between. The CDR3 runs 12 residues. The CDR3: CASSEAGFEQYF. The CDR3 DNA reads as TGTGCCAGCAGTGAGGCCGGGTTCGAGCAGTACTTC.

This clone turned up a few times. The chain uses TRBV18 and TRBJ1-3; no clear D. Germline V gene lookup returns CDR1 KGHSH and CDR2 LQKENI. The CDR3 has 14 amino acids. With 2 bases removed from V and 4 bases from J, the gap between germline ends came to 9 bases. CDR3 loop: CASSPFREGNTIYF. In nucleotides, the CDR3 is TGTGCCAGCTCACCATTCCGTGAGGGAAACACCATATATTTT.

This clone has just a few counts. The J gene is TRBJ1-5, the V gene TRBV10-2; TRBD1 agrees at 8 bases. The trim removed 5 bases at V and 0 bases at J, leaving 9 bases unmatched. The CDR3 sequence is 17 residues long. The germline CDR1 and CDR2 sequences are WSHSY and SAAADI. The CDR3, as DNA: TGCGCCAGCAGTCCGGACAGGGCCGTATATAGCAATCAGCCCCAGCATTTT. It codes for CASSPDRAVYSNQPQHF.

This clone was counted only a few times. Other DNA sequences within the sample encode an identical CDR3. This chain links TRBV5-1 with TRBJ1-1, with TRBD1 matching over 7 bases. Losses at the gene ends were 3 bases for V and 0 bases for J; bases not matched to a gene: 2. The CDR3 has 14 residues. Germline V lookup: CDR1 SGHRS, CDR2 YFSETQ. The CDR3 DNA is TGCGCCAGCAGCTCGGGACAGTTGAACACTGAAGCTTTCTTT. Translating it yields CASSSGQLNTEAFF.